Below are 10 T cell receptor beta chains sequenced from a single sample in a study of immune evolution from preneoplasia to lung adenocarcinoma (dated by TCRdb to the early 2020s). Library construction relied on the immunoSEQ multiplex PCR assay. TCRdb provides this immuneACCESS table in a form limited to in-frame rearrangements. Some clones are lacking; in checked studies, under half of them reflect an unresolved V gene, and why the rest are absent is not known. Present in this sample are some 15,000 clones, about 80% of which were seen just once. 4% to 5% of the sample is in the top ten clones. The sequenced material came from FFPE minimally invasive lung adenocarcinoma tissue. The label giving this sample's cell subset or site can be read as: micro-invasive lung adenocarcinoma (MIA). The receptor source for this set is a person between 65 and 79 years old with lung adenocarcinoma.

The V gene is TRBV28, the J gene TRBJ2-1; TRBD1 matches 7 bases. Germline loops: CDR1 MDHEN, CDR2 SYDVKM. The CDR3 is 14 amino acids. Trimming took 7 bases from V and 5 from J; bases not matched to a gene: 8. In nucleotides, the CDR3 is TGTGCCAGCAATCCGGGACAGATGAACAATGAGCAGTTCTTC. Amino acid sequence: CASNPGQMNNEQFF.

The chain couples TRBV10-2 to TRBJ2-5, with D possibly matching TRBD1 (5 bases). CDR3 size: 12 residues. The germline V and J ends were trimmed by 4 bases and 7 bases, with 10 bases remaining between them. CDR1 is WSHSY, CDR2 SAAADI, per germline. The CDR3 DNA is TGCGCCAGCAGTGTTGTGCAGGGGACCCAGTACTTC. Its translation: CASSVVQGTQYF.

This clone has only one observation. The CDR3 DNA reads as TGTGCCACACGAGCAGGGAGAACCGGGGAGCTGTTTTTT. Protein product: CATRAGRTGELFF. The chain employs TRBV6-4 and TRBJ2-2; D may be TRBD1 or TRBD2 (5 bases each). Looked up from germline, CDR1 is MRHNA and CDR2 is SNTAGT. This CDR3 contains 13 residues. The V end lost 10 bases, the J end lost 5 bases, and 14 bases lay between the germline ends.

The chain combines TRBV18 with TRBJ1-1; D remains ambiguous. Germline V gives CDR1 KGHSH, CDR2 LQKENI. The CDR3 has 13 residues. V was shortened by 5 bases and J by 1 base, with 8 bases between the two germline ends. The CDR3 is CASSSRQNTEAFF. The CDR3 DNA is TGTGCCAGCTCATCCAGACAGAACACTGAAGCTTTCTTT.

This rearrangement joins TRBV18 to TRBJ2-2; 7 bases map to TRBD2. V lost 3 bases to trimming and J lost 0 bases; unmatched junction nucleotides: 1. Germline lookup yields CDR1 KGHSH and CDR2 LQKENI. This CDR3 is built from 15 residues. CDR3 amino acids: CASSPGLANTGELFF. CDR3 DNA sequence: TGTGCCAGCTCACCCGGACTAGCGAACACCGGGGAGCTGTTTTTT.

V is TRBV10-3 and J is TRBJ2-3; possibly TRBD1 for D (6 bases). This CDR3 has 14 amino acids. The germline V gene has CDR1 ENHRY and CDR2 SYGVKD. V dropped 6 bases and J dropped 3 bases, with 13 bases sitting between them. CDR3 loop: CAIREQGGTDTQYF. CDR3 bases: TGTGCCATCAGGGAACAGGGTGGGACAGATACGCAGTATTTT.

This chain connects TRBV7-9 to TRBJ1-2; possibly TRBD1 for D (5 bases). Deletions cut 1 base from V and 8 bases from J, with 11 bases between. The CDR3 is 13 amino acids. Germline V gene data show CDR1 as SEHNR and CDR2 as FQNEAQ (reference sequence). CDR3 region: CASSLGGGEGYTF. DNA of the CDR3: TGTGCCAGCAGCTTAGGCGGAGGGGAAGGCTACACCTTC. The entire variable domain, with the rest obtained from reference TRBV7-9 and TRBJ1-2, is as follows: DTGVSQNPRHKITKRGQNVTFRCDPISEHNRLYWYRQTLGQGPEFLTYFQNEAQLEKSRLLSDRFSAERPKGSFSTLEIQRTEQGDSAMYLCASSLGGGEGYTFGSGTRLTVV.

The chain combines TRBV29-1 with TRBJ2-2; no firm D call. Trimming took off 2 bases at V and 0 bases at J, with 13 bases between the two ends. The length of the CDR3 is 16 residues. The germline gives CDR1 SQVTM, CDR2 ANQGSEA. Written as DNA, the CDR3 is TGCAGCGTTGAATATGTAGGACGCTCGAACACCGGGGAGCTGTTTTTT. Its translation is CSVEYVGRSNTGELFF.

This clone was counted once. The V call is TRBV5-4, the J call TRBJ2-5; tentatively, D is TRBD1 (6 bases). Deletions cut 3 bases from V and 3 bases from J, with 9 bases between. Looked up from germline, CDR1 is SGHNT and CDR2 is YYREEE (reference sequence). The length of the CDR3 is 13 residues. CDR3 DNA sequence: TGTGCCAGCAGCTCCCCAGGGGAAGAGACCCAGTACTTC. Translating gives CASSSPGEETQYF.

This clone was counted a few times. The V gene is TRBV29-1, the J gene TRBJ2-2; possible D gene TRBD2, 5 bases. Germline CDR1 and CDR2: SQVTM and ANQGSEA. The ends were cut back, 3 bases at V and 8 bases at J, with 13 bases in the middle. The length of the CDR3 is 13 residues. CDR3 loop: CSVDRLTGGELFF. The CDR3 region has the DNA TGCAGCGTTGATCGTCTAACGGGGGGGGAGCTGTTTTTT.